One and the same sample provided the 10 T cell receptor beta chains below, sequenced in a study of early T cells in non-severe SARS-CoV-2 infection. In TCRdb, the 5' RACE reads were re-called with MiXCR into one record per CDR3 protein. The sample consists of approximately 32,000 distinct CDR3 sequences, 6% to 7% of them appearing once. The sequenced material came from whole blood. The origin of the receptors is an adult who was a healthcare worker with PCR-confirmed SARS-CoV-2 infection or an uninfected control (not recorded which).

This clonotype came up a few times. The chain carries TRBV2 and TRBJ1-2; D is ambiguous. This CDR3 contains 14 residues. Deletions cut 2 bases from V and 2 bases from J, with 9 bases between. Looked up from germline, CDR1 is SNHLY and CDR2 is FYNNEI. The CDR3 DNA sequence: TGTGCCAGCAGTGAACTTAGAGGGAACTATGGCTACACCTTC. Translated: CASSELRGNYGYTF.

This clonotype was seen ten or more times. This sequence joins TRBV10-3 and TRBJ2-5; TRBD2 aligns across 8 bases. V lost 10 bases and J lost 1; bases outside the gene matches: 5. This CDR3 has 13 amino acids. Germline loops: CDR1 ENHRY, CDR2 SYGVKD. The CDR3 sequence: CATGLASQETQYF. CDR3 in DNA: TGTGCCACCGGACTAGCCTCCCAAGAGACCCAGTACTTC.

This sequence joins TRBV6-1 and TRBJ2-3, with D unclear. The CDR3 covers 13 residues. Between the trimmed V and J ends, which lost 6 bases and 2 bases, there was a span of 9 bases. Germline assignment: CDR1 MNHNS and CDR2 SASEGT. DNA of the CDR3: TGTGCCAGCAGAGAGCCCTCCACAGATACGCAGTATTTT. It specifies CASREPSTDTQYF.

In this sample, this clonotype turned up many times. The chain recombines TRBV28 with TRBJ1-1; possible D gene TRBD1, 6 bases. The V gene lost 3 bases and the J gene lost 10 bases, with 12 bases spanning the gap. This CDR3 spans 12 amino acids. Per germline, CDR1 MDHEN and CDR2 SYDVKM. CDR3: CASSLGAGGAFF. The CDR3 region has the DNA TGTGCCAGCAGTTTGGGGGCTGGTGGAGCTTTCTTT.

This chain connects TRBV27 to TRBJ2-4; D gene ambiguous. The CDR3 is made up of 15 amino acids. V dropped 5 bases and J dropped 0 bases, with 11 bases sitting between them. In germline, CDR1 is MNHEY, CDR2 SMNVEV (reference sequence). This CDR3 reads CASSRNSVAKNIQYF. CDR3 DNA: TGTGCCAGCAGTCGGAACTCCGTAGCCAAAAACATTCAGTACTTC.

This clonotype appeared many times. The CDR3 here is CASSEGASGTDTQYF. The CDR3 DNA sequence: TGTGCCAGCAGTGAAGGTGCGTCGGGCACAGATACGCAGTATTTT. The V gene is TRBV6-1, the J gene TRBJ2-3; no definite D call. Trimming removed 1 base at V and 1 base at J, with 9 bases between. This CDR3 has 15 residues. Germline lookup yields CDR1 MNHNS and CDR2 SASEGT.

This clonotype was seen ten or more times. The V and J genes are TRBV18 and TRBJ2-7; the D is unclear. The CDR3 loop spans 11 amino acids. The V gene's germline CDR1 is KGHSH and CDR2 LQKENI. The germline V and J ends were trimmed by 5 bases and 5 bases, with 7 bases remaining between them. The CDR3 region has the DNA TGTGCCAGCTCAACCTTGGACGAGCAGTACTTC. Its protein is CASSTLDEQYF. Using reference TRBV18 and TRBJ2-7 for the parts outside the CDR3, the full variable domain is NAGVMQNPRHLVRRRGQEARLRCSPMKGHSHVYWYRQLPEEGLKFMVYLQKENIIDESGMPKERFSAEFPKEGPSILRIQQVVRGDSAAYFCASSTLDEQYFGPGTRLTVT.

In this sample, this clonotype turned up many times. This chain uses TRBV10-3 with TRBJ1-1; 11 bases fit TRBD1. The V gene end was trimmed by 5 bases and the J gene end by 11 bases; junction bases not matched to a gene: 7. The CDR3 consists of 13 residues. CDR1 and CDR2 (germline): ENHRY, SYGVKD. CDR3 nucleotide sequence: TGTGCCATCAGTCCGGGACAGGGGGTGATGGCTTTCTTT. It specifies CAISPGQGVMAFF.

This clonotype was counted ten times or more. The chain carries TRBV3-1 and TRBJ1-5, with 8 bases fitting TRBD1. The trim removed 1 base at V and 12 bases at J, leaving 2 bases unmatched. Germline-derived CDR1 and CDR2 are LGHDT and YNNKEL (reference sequence). The CDR3 loop spans 12 amino acids. CDR3 coding DNA: TGTGCCAGCAGCCAAGGACAGGGGCTCCAGCATTTT. It specifies CASSQGQGLQHF.

This clonotype has ten or more counts. The J gene is TRBJ2-1, the V gene TRBV13, with D hard to call. The germline V gene has CDR1 PRHDT and CDR2 FYEKMQ (reference sequence). Between the trimmed V and J ends, which lost 5 bases and 12 bases, there was a span of 14 bases. The length of the CDR3 is 12 residues. The CDR3 reads CASSARTTSQFF. The CDR3, as DNA: TGTGCCAGCAGCGCCCGGACGACCTCGCAGTTCTTC.